This T cell receptor beta chain derives from a study of cytomegalovirus exposure and HLA in healthy donors. The PCR made use of 60 Vbeta and 13 Jbeta primers. Produced via immunoSEQ multiplex PCR; TCRdb's table is partial and in-frame only. The table includes approximately 85,000 clones, approximately 56% detected once. The sample taken for sequencing was PBMCs. The clonotype was recovered from a woman in her twenties or thirties in good health and CMV-seropositive.

The CDR3 coding sequence is TGTGCCAGCAGCTCATCGACAGCCTACGAGCAGTACTTC. It yields the protein CASSSSTAYEQYF. This sequence joins TRBV7-9 and TRBJ2-7; a weak D match, TRBD1 (5 bases). CDR1 is SEHNR and CDR2 is FQNEAQ in the germline V gene (reference sequence). CDR3 length equals 13 residues. V shed 4 bases and J shed 2 bases, with 9 bases lying between them.